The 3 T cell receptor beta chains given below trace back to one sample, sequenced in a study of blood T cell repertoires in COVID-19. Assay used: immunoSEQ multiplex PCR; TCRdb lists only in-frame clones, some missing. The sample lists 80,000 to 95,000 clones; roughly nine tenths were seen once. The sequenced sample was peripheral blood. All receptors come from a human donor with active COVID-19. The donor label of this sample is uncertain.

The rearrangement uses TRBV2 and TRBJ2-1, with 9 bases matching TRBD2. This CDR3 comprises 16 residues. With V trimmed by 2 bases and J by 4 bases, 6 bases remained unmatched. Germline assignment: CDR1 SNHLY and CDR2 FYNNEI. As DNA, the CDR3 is TGTGCCAGCAGTGAACAAGCGGGGGGTGTATACAATGAGCAGTTCTTC. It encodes CASSEQAGGVYNEQFF.

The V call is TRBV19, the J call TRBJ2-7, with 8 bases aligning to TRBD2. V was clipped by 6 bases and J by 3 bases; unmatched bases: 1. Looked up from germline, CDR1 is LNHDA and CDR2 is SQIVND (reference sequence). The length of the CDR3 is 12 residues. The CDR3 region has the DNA TGTGCCAGTAGCGGGACTAGCTACGAGCAGTACTTC. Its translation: CASSGTSYEQYF.

The DNA of the CDR3 is TGTGCCAGTACCCCTTCGGACAGGGCCTTTGAGGAAAAACTGTTTTTT. The encoded protein is CASTPSDRAFEEKLFF. The genes are TRBV19 and TRBJ1-4; TRBD1 agrees at 8 bases. Germline loops: CDR1 LNHDA, CDR2 SQIVND (reference sequence). The length of the CDR3 is 16 residues. Trimming took 7 bases from V and 8 from J; bases not matched to a gene: 15.